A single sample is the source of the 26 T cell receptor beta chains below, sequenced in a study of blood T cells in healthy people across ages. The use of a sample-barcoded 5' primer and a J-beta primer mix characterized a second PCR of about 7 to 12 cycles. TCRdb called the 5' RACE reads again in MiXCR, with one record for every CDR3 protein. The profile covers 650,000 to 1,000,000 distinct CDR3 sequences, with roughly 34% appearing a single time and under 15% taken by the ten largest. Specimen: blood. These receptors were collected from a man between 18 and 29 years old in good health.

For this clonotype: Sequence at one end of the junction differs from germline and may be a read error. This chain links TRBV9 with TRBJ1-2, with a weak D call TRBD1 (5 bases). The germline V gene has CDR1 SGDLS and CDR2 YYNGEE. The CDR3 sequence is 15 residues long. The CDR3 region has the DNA TGTGCCAGCGGCGTAGAAGGCGCAGGGAGCTATGGCTACACCTTC. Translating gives CASGVEGAGSYGYTF.

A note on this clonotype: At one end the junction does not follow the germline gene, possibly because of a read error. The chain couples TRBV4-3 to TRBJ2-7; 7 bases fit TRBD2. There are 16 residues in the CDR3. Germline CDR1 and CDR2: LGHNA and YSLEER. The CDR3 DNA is TGCGCCGGCAGCCAAGATGTTGGGGGGGTCTACAATGAGCAGTACTTC. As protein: CAGSQDVGGVYNEQYF.

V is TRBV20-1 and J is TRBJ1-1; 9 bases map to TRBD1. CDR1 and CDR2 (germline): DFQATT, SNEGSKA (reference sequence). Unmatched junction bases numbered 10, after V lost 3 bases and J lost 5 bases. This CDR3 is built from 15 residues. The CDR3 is CSARIRTGERTEAFF. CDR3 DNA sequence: TGCAGTGCTAGGATTCGGACAGGGGAAAGGACTGAAGCTTTCTTT.

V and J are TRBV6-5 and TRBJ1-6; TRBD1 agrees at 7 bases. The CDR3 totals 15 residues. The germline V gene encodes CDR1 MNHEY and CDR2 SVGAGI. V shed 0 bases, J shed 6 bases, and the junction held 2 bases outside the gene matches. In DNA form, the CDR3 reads TGTGCCAGCAGTTACTCGGGACAGACTAATTCACCCCTCCACTTT. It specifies CASSYSGQTNSPLHF.

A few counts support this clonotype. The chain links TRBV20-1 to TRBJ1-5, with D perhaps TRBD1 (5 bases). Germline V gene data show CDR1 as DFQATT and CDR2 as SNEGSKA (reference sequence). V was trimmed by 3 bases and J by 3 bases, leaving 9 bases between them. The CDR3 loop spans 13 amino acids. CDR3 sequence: CSASWGDNQPQHF. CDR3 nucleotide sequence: TGCAGTGCTAGCTGGGGGGACAATCAGCCCCAGCATTTT.

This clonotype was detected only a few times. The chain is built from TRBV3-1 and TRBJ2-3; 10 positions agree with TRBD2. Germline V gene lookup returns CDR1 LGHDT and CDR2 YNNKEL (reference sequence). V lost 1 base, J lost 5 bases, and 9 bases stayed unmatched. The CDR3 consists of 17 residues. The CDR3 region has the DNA TGTGCCAGCAGCCAAGTGCTAGCGGGGGACCAGAGAGATACGCAGTATTTT. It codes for CASSQVLAGDQRDTQYF.

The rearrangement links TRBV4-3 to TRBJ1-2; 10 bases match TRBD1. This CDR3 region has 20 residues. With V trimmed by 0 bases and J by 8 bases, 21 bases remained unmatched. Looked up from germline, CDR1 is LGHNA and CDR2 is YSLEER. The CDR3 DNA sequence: TGCGCCAGCAGCCAAGATTTGTTTTTTCGCATGGACAGGGGGGGAGAGGGCTACACCTTC. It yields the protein CASSQDLFFRMDRGGEGYTF.

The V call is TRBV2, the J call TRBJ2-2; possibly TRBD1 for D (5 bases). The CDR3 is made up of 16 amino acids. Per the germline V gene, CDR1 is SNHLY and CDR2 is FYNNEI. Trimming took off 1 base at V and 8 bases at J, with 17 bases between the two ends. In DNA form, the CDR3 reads TGTGCCAGCAGTGAAGGAGACAGACTTACACCGGGGGAGCTGTTTTTT. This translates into CASSEGDRLTPGELFF.

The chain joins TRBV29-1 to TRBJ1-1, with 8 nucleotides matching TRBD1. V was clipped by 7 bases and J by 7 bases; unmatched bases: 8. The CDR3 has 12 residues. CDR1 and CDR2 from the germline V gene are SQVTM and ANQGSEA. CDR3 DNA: TGCAGCGCTTCCCAGGGGGCTTTTGAAGCTTTCTTT. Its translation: CSASQGAFEAFF.

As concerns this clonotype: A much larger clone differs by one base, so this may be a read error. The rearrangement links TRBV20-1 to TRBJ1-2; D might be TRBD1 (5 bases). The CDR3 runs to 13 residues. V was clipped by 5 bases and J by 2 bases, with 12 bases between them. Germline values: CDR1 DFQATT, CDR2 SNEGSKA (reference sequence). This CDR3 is CSAGLTGNYGYTF. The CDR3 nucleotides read TGCAGTGCTGGCCTCACAGGAAACTATGGCTACACCTTC.

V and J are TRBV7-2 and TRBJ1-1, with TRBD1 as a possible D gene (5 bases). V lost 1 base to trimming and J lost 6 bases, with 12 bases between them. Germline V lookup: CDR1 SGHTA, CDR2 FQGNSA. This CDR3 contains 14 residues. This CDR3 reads CASSLDMGRAEAFF. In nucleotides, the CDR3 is TGTGCCAGCAGCTTAGATATGGGGCGCGCTGAAGCTTTCTTT.

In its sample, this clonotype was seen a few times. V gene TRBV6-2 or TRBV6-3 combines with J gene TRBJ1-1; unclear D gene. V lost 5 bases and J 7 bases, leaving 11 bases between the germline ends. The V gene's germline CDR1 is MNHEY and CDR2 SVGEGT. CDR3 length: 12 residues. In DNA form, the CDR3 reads TGTGCCAGCAGTGCTCCGGGGTTTGAAGCTTTCTTT. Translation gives CASSAPGFEAFF.

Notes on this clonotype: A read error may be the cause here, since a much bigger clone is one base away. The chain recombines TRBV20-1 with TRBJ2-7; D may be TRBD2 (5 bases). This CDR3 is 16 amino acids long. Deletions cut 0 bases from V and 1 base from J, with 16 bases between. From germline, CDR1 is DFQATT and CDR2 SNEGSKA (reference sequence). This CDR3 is CSARDLSGSSSYEQYF. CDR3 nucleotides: TGCAGTGCTAGAGATCTTTCGGGGTCTTCGTCCTACGAGCAGTACTTC.

The CDR3 is CASSQDYPLNTEAFF. The CDR3, as DNA: TGCGCCAGCAGCCAAGATTATCCCCTGAACACTGAAGCTTTCTTT. The genes are TRBV4-3 and TRBJ1-1, with D unresolved. The CDR3 totals 15 residues. Looked up from germline, CDR1 is LGHNA and CDR2 is YSLEER. Between the trimmed V and J ends, which lost 0 bases and 0 bases, there was a span of 8 bases.

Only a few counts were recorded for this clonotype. CDR3: CASTSAQPNTEAFF. The DNA for the CDR3 is TGTGCCAGCACCTCGGCACAACCGAACACTGAAGCTTTCTTT. The genes are TRBV6-2 or TRBV6-3 and TRBJ1-1, with D uncertain. Germline assignment: CDR1 MNHEY and CDR2 SVGEGT. The CDR3 has 14 amino acids. V lost 7 bases, J lost 1 base, and 13 bases lay in between.

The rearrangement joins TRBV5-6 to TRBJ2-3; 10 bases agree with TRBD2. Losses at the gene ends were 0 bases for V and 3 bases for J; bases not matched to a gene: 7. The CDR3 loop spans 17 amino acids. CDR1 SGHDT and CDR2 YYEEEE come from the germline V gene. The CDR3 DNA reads TGTGCCAGCAGCTTGGGTCCCCTAGCGGGGGTGACAGATACGCAGTATTTT. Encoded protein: CASSLGPLAGVTDTQYF.

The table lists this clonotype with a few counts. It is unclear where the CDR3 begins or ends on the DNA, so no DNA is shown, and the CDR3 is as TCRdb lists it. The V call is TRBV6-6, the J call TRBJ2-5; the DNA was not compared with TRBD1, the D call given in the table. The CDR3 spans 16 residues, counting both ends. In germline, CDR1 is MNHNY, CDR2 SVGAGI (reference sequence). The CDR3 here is CASSTSLGTELETQYF.

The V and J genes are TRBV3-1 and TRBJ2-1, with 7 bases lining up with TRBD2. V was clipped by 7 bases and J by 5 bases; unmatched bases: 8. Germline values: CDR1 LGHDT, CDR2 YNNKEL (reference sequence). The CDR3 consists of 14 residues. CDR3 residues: CASTLSGTNNEQFF. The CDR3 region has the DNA TGTGCCAGCACCTTAAGCGGGACCAACAATGAGCAGTTCTTC.

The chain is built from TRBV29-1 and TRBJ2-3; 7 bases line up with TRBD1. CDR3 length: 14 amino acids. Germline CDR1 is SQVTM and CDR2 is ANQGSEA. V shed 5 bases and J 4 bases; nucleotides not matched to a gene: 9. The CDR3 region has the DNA TGCAGCGTTCCTAACCTCGGACAGGCAGATACGCAGTATTTT. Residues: CSVPNLGQADTQYF.

The CDR3 protein is CASSSKDGSGEQYF. The DNA for the CDR3 is TGTGCCAGCAGCTCGAAGGACGGCTCGGGCGAGCAGTACTTC. The chain links TRBV5-6 to TRBJ2-7; the D is unclear. Trimming pared 3 bases from V and 6 bases from J, leaving 16 bases between. This CDR3 comprises 14 residues. Looked up from germline, CDR1 is SGHDT and CDR2 is YYEEEE.

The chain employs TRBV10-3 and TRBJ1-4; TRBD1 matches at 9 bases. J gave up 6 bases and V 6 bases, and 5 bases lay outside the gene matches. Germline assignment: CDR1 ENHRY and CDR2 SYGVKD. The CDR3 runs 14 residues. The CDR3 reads CAIRGDRDHEKLFF. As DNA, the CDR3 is TGTGCCATCAGAGGGGACAGGGACCATGAAAAACTGTTTTTT.

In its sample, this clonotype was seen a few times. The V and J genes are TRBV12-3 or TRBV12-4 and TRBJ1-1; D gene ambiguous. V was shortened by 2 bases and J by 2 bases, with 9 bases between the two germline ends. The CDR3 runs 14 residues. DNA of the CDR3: TGTGCCAGCAGTTTAAATGGGGTAAACACTGAAGCTTTCTTT. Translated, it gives CASSLNGVNTEAFF.

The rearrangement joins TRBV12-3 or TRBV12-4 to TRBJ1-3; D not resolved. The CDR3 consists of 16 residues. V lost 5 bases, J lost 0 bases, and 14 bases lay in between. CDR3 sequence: CASSTRTDYSGNTIYF. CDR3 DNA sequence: TGTGCCAGCAGTACCCGGACGGATTACTCTGGAAACACCATATATTTT.

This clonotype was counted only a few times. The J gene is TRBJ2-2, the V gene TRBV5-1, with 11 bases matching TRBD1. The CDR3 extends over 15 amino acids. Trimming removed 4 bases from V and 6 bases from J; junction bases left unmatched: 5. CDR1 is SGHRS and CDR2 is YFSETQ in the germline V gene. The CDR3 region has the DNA TGCGCCAGCAGCCCCGGACAGGGGGCGTCCGGGGAGCTGTTTTTT. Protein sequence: CASSPGQGASGELFF.

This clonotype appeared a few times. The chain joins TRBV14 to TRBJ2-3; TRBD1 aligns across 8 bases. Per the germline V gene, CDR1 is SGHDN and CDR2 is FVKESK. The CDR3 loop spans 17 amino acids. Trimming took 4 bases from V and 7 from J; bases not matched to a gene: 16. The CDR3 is CASSPGWTGLIGYTQYF. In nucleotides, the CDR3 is TGTGCCAGCAGCCCGGGGTGGACAGGGCTGATTGGTTATACGCAGTATTTT.

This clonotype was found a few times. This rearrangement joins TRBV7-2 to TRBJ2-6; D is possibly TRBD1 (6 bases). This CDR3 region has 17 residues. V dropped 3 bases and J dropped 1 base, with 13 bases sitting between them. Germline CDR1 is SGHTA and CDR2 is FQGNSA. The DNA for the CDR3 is TGTGCCAGCAGCTTGGGGGCATTGAGGTCTGGGGCCAACGTCCTGACTTTC. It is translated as CASSLGALRSGANVLTF. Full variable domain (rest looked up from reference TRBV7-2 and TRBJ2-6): GAGVSQSPSNKVTEKGKDVELRCDPISGHTALYWYRQSLGQGLEFLIYFQGNSAPDKSGLPSDRFSAERTGGSVSTLTIQRTQQEDSAVYLCASSLGALRSGANVLTFGAGSRLTVL.